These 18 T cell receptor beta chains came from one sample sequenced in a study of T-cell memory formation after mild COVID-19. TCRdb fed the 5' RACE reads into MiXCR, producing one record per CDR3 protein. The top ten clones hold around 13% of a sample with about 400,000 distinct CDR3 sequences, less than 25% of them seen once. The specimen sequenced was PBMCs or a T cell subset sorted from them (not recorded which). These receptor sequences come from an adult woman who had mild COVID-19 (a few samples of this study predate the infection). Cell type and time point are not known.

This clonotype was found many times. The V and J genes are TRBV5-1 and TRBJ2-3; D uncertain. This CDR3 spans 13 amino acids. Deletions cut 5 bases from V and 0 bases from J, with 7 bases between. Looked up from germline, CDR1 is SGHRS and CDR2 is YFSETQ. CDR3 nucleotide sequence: TGCGCCAGCAGACCCGGGAGCACAGATACGCAGTATTTT. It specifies CASRPGSTDTQYF.

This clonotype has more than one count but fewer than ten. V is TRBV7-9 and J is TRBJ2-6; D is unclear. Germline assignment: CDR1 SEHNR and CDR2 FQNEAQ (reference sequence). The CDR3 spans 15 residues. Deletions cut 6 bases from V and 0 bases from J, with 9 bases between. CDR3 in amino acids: CASSSYHSGANVLTF. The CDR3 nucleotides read TGTGCCAGCAGTTCTTACCACTCTGGGGCCAACGTCCTGACTTTC.

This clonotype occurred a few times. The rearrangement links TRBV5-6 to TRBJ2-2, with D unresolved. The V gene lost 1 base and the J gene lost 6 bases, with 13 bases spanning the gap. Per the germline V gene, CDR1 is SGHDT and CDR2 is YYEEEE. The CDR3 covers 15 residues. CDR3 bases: TGTGCCAGCAGCTTGTTCAGAGGACCGCCCGGGGAGCTGTTTTTT. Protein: CASSLFRGPPGELFF. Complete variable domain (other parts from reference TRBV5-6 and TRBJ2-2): DAGVTQSPTHLIKTRGQQVTLRCSPKSGHDTVSWYQQALGQGPQFIFQYYEEEERQRGNFPDRFSGHQFPNYSSELNVNALLLGDSALYLCASSLFRGPPGELFFGEGSRLTVL.

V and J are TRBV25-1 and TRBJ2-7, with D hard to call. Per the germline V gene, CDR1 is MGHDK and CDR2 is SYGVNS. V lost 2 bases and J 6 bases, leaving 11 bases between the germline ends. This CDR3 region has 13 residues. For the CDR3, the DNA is TGTGCCAGCAGTGAAGATCCGACGGGCGAGCAGTACTTC. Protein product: CASSEDPTGEQYF.

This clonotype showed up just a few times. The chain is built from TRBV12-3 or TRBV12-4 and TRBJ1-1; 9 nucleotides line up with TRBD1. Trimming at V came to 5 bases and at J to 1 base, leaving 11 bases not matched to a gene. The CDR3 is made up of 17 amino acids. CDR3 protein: CASSRRGQGGGNTEAFF. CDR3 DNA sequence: TGTGCCAGCAGTCGCAGGGGACAGGGCGGCGGGAACACTGAAGCTTTCTTT.

CDR3 DNA sequence: TGTGCCACGACAACTCCGAGCTCCTACGAGCAGTACTTC. Translating gives CATTTPSSYEQYF. V usage is TRBV28 and J usage is TRBJ2-7; D is uncertain. Germline lookup yields CDR1 MDHEN and CDR2 SYDVKM. The V gene lost 10 bases and the J gene lost 0 bases, with 13 bases spanning the gap. The CDR3 contains 13 residues.

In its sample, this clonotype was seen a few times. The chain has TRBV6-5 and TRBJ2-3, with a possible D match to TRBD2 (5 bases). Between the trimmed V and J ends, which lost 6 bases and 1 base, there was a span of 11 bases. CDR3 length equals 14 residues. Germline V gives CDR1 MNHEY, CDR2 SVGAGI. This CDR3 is CASREGRRTDTQYF. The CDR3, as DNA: TGTGCCAGCAGGGAAGGGAGACGCACAGATACGCAGTATTTT.

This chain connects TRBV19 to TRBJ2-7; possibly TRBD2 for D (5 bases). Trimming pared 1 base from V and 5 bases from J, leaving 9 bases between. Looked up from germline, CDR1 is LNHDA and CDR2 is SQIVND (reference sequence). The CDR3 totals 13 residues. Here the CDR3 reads CASSIGGKDEQYF. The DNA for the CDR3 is TGTGCCAGTAGTATAGGAGGGAAGGACGAGCAGTACTTC.

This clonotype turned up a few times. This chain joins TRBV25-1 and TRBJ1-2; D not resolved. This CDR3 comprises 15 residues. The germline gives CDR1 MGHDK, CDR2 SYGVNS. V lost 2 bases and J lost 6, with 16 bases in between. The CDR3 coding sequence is TGTGCCAGCAGTGAAGGAGTCCTGACTGGGGATGGCTACACCTTC. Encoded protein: CASSEGVLTGDGYTF.

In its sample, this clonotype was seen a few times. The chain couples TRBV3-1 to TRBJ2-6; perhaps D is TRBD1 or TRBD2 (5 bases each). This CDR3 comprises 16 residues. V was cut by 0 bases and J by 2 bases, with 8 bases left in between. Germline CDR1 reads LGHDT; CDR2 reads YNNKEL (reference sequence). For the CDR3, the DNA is TGTGCCAGCAGCCAAGAGGGGACGGCTGGGGCCAACGTCCTGACTTTC. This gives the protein CASSQEGTAGANVLTF.

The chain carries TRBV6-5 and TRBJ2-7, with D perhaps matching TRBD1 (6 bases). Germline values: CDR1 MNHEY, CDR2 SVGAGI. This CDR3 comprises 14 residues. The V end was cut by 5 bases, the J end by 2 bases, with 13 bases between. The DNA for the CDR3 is TGTGCCAGCAGTCCTCAAACAGGGCCCTACGAGCAGTACTTC. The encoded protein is CASSPQTGPYEQYF.

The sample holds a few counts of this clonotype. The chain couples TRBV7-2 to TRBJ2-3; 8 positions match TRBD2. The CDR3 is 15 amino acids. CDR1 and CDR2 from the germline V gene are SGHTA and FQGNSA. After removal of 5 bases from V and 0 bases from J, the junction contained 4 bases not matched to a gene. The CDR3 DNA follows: TGTGCCAGCAGCATTAGCGGGACTAGCACAGATACGCAGTATTTT. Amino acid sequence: CASSISGTSTDTQYF.

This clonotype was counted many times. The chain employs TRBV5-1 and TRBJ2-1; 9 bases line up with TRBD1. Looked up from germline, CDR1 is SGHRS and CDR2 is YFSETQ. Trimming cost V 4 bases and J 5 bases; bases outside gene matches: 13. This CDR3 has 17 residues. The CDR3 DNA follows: TGCGCCAGCAGCCCGACAGTGGGACAGGGCGGCAACAATGAGCAGTTCTTC. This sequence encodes CASSPTVGQGGNNEQFF.

The CDR3 loop is CASAEANGYGYTF. CDR3 sequence (DNA): TGTGCCAGCGCAGAGGCCAATGGGTATGGCTACACCTTC. The chain couples TRBV12-3 or TRBV12-4 to TRBJ1-2, with D hard to call. With 8 bases removed from V and 5 bases from J, the gap between germline ends came to 15 bases. The CDR3 sequence is 13 residues long.

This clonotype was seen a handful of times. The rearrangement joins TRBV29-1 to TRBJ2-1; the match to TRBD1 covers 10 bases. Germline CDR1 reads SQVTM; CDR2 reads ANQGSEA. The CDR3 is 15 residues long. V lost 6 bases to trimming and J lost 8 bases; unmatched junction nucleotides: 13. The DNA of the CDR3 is TGCAGCGTCCCGGGACAGGGGTTCCAATGGGATGAGCAGTTCTTC. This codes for CSVPGQGFQWDEQFF.

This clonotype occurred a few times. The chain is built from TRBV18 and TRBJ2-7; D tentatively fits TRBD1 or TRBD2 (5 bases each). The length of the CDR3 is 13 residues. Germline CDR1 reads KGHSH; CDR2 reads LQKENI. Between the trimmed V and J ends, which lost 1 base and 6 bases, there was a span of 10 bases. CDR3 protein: CASSPRDGGEQYF. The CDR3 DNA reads TGTGCCAGCTCACCACGGGACGGAGGCGAGCAGTACTTC. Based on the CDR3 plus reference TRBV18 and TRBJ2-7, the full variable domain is NAGVMQNPRHLVRRRGQEARLRCSPMKGHSHVYWYRQLPEEGLKFMVYLQKENIIDESGMPKERFSAEFPKEGPSILRIQQVVRGDSAAYFCASSPRDGGEQYFGPGTRLTVT.

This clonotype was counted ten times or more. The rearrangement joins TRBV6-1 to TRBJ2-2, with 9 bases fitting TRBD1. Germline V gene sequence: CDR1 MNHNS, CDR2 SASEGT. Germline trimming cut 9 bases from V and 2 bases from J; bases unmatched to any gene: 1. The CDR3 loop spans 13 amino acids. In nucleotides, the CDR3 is TGTGCCAGGGGACAGGGTAACACCGGGGAGCTGTTTTTT. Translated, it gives CARGQGNTGELFF.

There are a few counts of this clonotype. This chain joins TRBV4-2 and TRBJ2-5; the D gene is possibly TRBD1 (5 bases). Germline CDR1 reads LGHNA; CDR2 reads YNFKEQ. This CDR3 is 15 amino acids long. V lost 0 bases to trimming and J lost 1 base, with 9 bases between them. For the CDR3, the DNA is TGTGCCAGCAGCCAAGAAGGCAGGGTCCAAGAGACCCAGTACTTC. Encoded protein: CASSQEGRVQETQYF.